A selection of T cell receptor beta chains follows, all from one sample in a study of T-cell memory formation after mild COVID-19. TCRdb used MiXCR to reprocess the 5' RACE reads, holding one entry per CDR3 protein. The sample lists a few hundred thousand distinct CDR3 sequences, approximately 25% seen once, with 8.5% to 10% in the top ten. Sample: PBMCs or a T cell subset sorted from them (not recorded which). The receptors originated from an adult woman who had mild COVID-19 (a few samples of this study predate the infection). Cell type and time point are not known. Both conserved end residues are part of each CDR3. The D gene is left open where the match is weak. Only some rows state a clone size, as once, few, many or a class for expanded clones.

j_call d_call clone_size v_call cdr3_nt cdr3_aa
TRBJ1-1 TRBD1 many TRBV7-9 TGTGCCAGCAGCTCTCTGACAGGGGCGGGGGCTGAAGCTTTCTTT CASSSLTGAGAEAFF
TRBJ2-3 TRBD2 . TRBV4-1 TGCGCCAGCAGCCAAGAAGGTCACGGCGGGGGAGATACGCAGTATTTT CASSQEGHGGGDTQYF
TRBJ2-3 . many TRBV4-2 TGTGCCAGCAGCCAAGTCGGGGATACGCAGTATTTT CASSQVGDTQYF
TRBJ2-1 . few TRBV7-9 TGTGCCAGCAGCTTATGGGGGACACACAATGAGCAGTTCTTC CASSLWGTHNEQFF
TRBJ1-1 . few TRBV5-1 TGCGCCAGCAACGACGGGAGGGAAACTGAAGCTTTCTTT CASNDGRETEAFF
TRBJ2-1 . . TRBV18 TGTGCCAGCTCACCACCGGGGGCGGGGAATGAGCAGTTCTTC CASSPPGAGNEQFF
TRBJ2-4 TRBD2 . TRBV20-1 TGCAGTGGTAATAAAGCGGGAGGGAACAAAAACATTCAGTACTTC CSGNKAGGNKNIQYF
TRBJ2-1 . few TRBV7-9 TGTGCCAGCAGCTCCCGCCAATCCTACAATGAGCAGTTCTTC CASSSRQSYNEQFF
TRBJ1-2 . few TRBV6-2/TRBV6-3 TGTGCCAGCAGCCCGACAGATTTCTATGGCTACACCTTC CASSPTDFYGYTF
TRBJ2-7 . few TRBV5-1 TGCGCCAGCAGGGGATCGGCGGGAGAGCAGTACTTC CASRGSAGEQYF
TRBJ1-2 TRBD1 few TRBV5-1 TGCGCCAGCAGCGGGCAGGGGGATGGCTACACCTTC CASSGQGDGYTF
TRBJ1-2 . . TRBV7-9 TGTGCCAGCAGCACCCCCCATGGGGCAAACTATGGCTACACCTTC CASSTPHGANYGYTF
TRBJ2-3 . . TRBV18 TGTGCCAGCTCACCACTGAGCGGAATGGGCACAGATACGCAGTATTTT CASSPLSGMGTDTQYF
TRBJ1-1 . . TRBV5-1 TGCGCCAGCAGATTCATGAACACTGAAGCTTTCTTT CASRFMNTEAFF
TRBJ2-2 TRBD2 few TRBV5-4 TGTGCCAGCACCCTCGGACTAGCGGGAGGAACCGGGGAGCTGTTTTTT CASTLGLAGGTGELFF
TRBJ2-1 . . TRBV30 TGTGCCTGGAGTTTGGGACTCGACTTCAATGAGCAGTTCTTC CAWSLGLDFNEQFF
TRBJ2-3 TRBD2 few TRBV12-3/TRBV12-4 TGTGCCAGCAGACCCACCGGGACTAGCGGCACAGATACGCAGTATTTT CASRPTGTSGTDTQYF
TRBJ2-7 . few TRBV4-1 TGCGCCAGCAGCCAACGGCAGGGGTGGTACGAGCAGTACTTC CASSQRQGWYEQYF
TRBJ1-4 . many TRBV7-9 TGTGCCAGCAGTCCGAATGAAAAACTGTTTTTT CASSPNEKLFF
TRBJ2-7 . . TRBV25-1 TGTGCCAGCAGGGGTACAGACGGAATCTACGAGCAGTACTTC CASRGTDGIYEQYF
TRBJ1-2 TRBD1 . TRBV20-1 TGCAGTTCCGATCCCAGAGGACAGGGATCGACTACGGGTGGCTACACCTTC CSSDPRGQGSTTGGYTF
TRBJ2-7 TRBD1 . TRBV7-9 TGTGCCAGCAGCTTATTCGGGACAGAAGAGCAGTACTTC CASSLFGTEEQYF
TRBJ1-1 . many TRBV19 TGTGCCAGTAGTATCTGGGGGAAACTCATTCAAGATGAAGCTTTCTTT CASSIWGKLIQDEAFF
TRBJ2-7 . . TRBV30 TGTGCCTGGGGTAGGACTGGCTACGAGCAGTACTTC CAWGRTGYEQYF
TRBJ2-7 . few TRBV7-9 TGTGCCAGCAGCTCCGCCCACGGGACACCTATCTTC CASSSAHGTPIF
TRBJ1-1 TRBD1 few TRBV18 TGTGCCAGCTCGCCTAGGACAGGGGGCCCGAACACTGAAGCTTTCTTT CASSPRTGGPNTEAFF
TRBJ2-4 TRBD2 . TRBV7-9 TGTGCCAGCAAACGGGAGGGCGGATACATTCAGTACTTC CASKREGGYIQYF
TRBJ2-7 TRBD2 . TRBV7-9 TGTGCCGGCAGCCAACCCGGGAGTAGCGGGGAAGAGCAGTACTTC CAGSQPGSSGEEQYF
TRBJ1-2 TRBD1 . TRBV12-3/TRBV12-4 TGTGCCAGCAGGTTACAGGGGGCGACCTATGGCTACACCTTC CASRLQGATYGYTF
TRBJ2-7 TRBD1 few TRBV12-3/TRBV12-4 TGTGCCAGCAGTCGGACAGGGCGACCCTACGAGCAGTACTTC CASSRTGRPYEQYF
TRBJ2-7 TRBD1 . TRBV6-2/TRBV6-3 TGTGCCAGCAGTTACTCCGGGACAGGGTACGAGCAGTACTTC CASSYSGTGYEQYF
TRBJ2-2 . . TRBV13 TGTGCCAGCAGCCCCGGACGGGGGGCAGGCGGGGAGCTGTTTTTT CASSPGRGAGGELFF
TRBJ2-4 TRBD1 . TRBV29-1 TGCAGCGTCGCTAATCGGGACAGGGGCTTGAGAGAAAACATTCAGTACTTC CSVANRDRGLRENIQYF
TRBJ2-3 . few TRBV7-2 TGTGCCAGCAGTCTACAGGCGGGTTTCACAGATACGCAGTATTTT CASSLQAGFTDTQYF
TRBJ2-1 . few TRBV7-3 TGTGCCAGCAGCTTAAATTCGGACCCCTCCTACAATGAGCAGTTCTTC CASSLNSDPSYNEQFF
TRBJ2-2 . . TRBV3-1 TGTGCCAGCAGCCAAGTCGGGGAGCTGTTTTTT CASSQVGELFF
TRBJ1-5 . . TRBV6-6 TGTGCCAGCAAGATTGGTTATAGCAATCAGCCCCAGCATTTT CASKIGYSNQPQHF
TRBJ2-3 . few TRBV7-9 TGTGCCAGCAGCTTAGACGAGCTTACGCAGTATTTT CASSLDELTQYF
TRBJ2-7 . few TRBV6-5 TGTGCCAGTGCGGCTGGGGTCGAGCAGTACTTC CASAAGVEQYF
TRBJ2-6 TRBD2 few TRBV7-2 TGTGCCAGCAGCCTTCTAGCGGGAGGCAGAAGTGGGGCCAACGTCCTGACTTTC CASSLLAGGRSGANVLTF
TRBJ2-4 . . TRBV3-1 TGTGCCAGCAGCCAAGACTACGGCGACCAGGGCATTCAGTACTTC CASSQDYGDQGIQYF
TRBJ1-3 . . TRBV20-1 TGCAGTGCTAGAGATGTGAGGACTACTGGAAACACCATATATTTT CSARDVRTTGNTIYF
TRBJ2-1 . . TRBV20-1 TGCAGTGCTAGAGATGTTATCTGGGGCGATGAGCAGTTCTTC CSARDVIWGDEQFF
TRBJ2-1 . . TRBV3-1 TGTGCCAGCAGCCAAGGGGGGGGGCAGCAGTTCTTC CASSQGGGQQFF
TRBJ1-1 TRBD1 . TRBV6-5 TGTGCCAGCAGTCAACAAGGGACAGGGGGCAACACTGAAGCTTTCTTT CASSQQGTGGNTEAFF